Presented here are 10 T cell receptor beta chains from one specimen sequenced in a study of early T cells in non-severe SARS-CoV-2 infection. TCRdb processed the 5' RACE reads anew with MiXCR; each CDR3 protein has one entry. The sample includes 25,000 to 30,000 distinct CDR3 sequences, about 4.6% of them seen just once. The sample consisted of whole blood. The receptor source for this set is an adult who was a healthcare worker with PCR-confirmed SARS-CoV-2 infection or an uninfected control (not recorded which).

The CDR3 region is CASSFEGAGLTLHF. The CDR3 nucleotides are TGTGCCAGCAGTTTTGAGGGGGCTGGGCTGACCCTCCACTTT. The chain couples TRBV28 to TRBJ1-6; 7 bases are shared with TRBD1. Germline assignment: CDR1 MDHEN and CDR2 SYDVKM. The CDR3 contains 14 residues. V lost 3 bases to trimming and J lost 14 bases; unmatched junction nucleotides: 10.

This clonotype was seen many times. V is TRBV3-1 and J is TRBJ1-3, with D perhaps TRBD1 (6 bases). Trimming took off 1 base at V and 0 bases at J, with 13 bases between the two ends. CDR1 and CDR2 (germline): LGHDT, YNNKEL (reference sequence). CDR3 length: 17 residues. The CDR3 loop reads CASSQGRRGYSGNTIYF. The CDR3 DNA reads as TGTGCCAGCAGCCAAGGCCGGAGGGGGTACTCTGGAAACACCATATATTTT.

This clonotype was observed many times. The genes are TRBV6-4 and TRBJ1-1; possible D gene TRBD1, 6 bases. CDR3 length: 15 residues. The germline CDR1 and CDR2 sequences are MRHNA and SNTAGT. The V and J ends lost 3 bases and 2 bases respectively, with 13 bases between them. The CDR3 DNA reads TGTGCCAGCAGTGAAATACCGGGACATAACACTGAAGCTTTCTTT. Its protein product is CASSEIPGHNTEAFF.

This clonotype was observed many times. The chain employs TRBV7-2 and TRBJ2-1; TRBD2 matches at 13 bases. Unmatched junction bases numbered 7, after V lost 5 bases and J lost 0 bases. CDR1 SGHTA and CDR2 FQGNSA come from the germline V gene. CDR3 length: 18 residues. The CDR3 reads CASSQGLAGTRSYNEQFF. The CDR3 DNA reads TGTGCCAGCAGCCAGGGACTAGCGGGAACCCGCTCCTACAATGAGCAGTTCTTC.

The table lists this clonotype with many counts. The rearrangement uses TRBV25-1 and TRBJ1-2; TRBD1 might be the D (6 bases). Per the germline V gene, CDR1 is MGHDK and CDR2 is SYGVNS. This CDR3 region has 17 residues. V lost 2 bases to trimming and J lost 3 bases, with 19 bases between them. CDR3 DNA sequence: TGTGCCAGCAGTGAACTGGGGGGCCGGGCCGAGCACTATGGCTACACCTTC. Translation: CASSELGGRAEHYGYTF.

Notes on this clonotype: One base away lies a much larger clone, so this may be a sequencing read error. The chain employs TRBV11-2 and TRBJ1-1; the D gene is possibly TRBD1 (5 bases). V was trimmed by 1 base and J by 4 bases, leaving 16 bases between them. The germline V gene encodes CDR1 SGHAT and CDR2 FQNNGV. The CDR3 has 16 residues. The CDR3 bases are TGTGCCAGCAGCTTAGTGCGGGGGTGGGGCAGCACTGAAGCTTTCTTT. This gives the protein CASSLVRGWGSTEAFF. Together with reference TRBV11-2 and TRBJ1-1, the CDR3 gives the full variable domain: EAGVAQSPRYKIIEKRQSVAFWCNPISGHATLYWYQQILGQGPKLLIQFQNNGVVDDSQLPKDRFSAERLKGVDSTLKIQPAKLEDSAVYLCASSLVRGWGSTEAFFGQGTRLTVV.

This clonotype has at least ten counts. The chain recombines TRBV9 with TRBJ2-7, with 11 bases aligning to TRBD2. Germline CDR1 reads SGDLS; CDR2 reads YYNGEE. This CDR3 comprises 15 residues. V shed 6 bases and J 0 bases; nucleotides not matched to a gene: 5. CDR3 DNA sequence: TGTGCCAGCACCCCGGGACTAGCGGCCTCCTACGAGCAGTACTTC. Protein: CASTPGLAASYEQYF.

The V and J genes are TRBV28 and TRBJ2-7; 8 bases agree with TRBD2. The J segment lost 3 bases and the V segment lost 1 base, leaving 5 bases of the junction unmatched. Germline V lookup: CDR1 MDHEN, CDR2 SYDVKM. The CDR3 totals 15 residues. CDR3 residues: CASSLYGGARYEQYF. The CDR3 DNA reads TGTGCCAGCAGTTTATACGGGGGGGCGCGCTACGAGCAGTACTTC.

In its sample, this clonotype is medium-sized. The V call is TRBV27, the J call TRBJ2-7, with D hard to call. This CDR3 spans 10 amino acids. With 6 bases removed from V and 2 bases from J, the gap between germline ends came to 2 bases. Germline-derived CDR1 and CDR2 are MNHEY and SMNVEV (reference sequence). The CDR3 DNA follows: TGTGCCAGCAGCCCCTACGAGCAGTACTTC. This encodes CASSPYEQYF.

This clonotype has a count of ten or more. This rearrangement joins TRBV20-1 to TRBJ2-7, with TRBD2 identical over 10 bases. In germline, CDR1 is DFQATT, CDR2 SNEGSKA (reference sequence). The V gene end was trimmed by 3 bases and the J gene end by 3 bases; junction bases not matched to a gene: 8. The CDR3 runs to 15 residues. CDR3 bases: TGCAGTGCTAGCCCTGGGCTAGCGGGGGACTACGAGCAGTACTTC. Its protein product is CSASPGLAGDYEQYF.